A single sample gave rise to the 14 T cell receptor beta chains below, sequenced in a study of blood T cell repertoires in COVID-19. Assay: immunoSEQ multiplex PCR; the TCRdb copy retains only in-frame clones and omits some. The sample records about 210,000 clones, 81% being singletons. The sequenced sample consisted of PBMCs or T cells enriched from blood (not recorded which). The receptors originated from a woman aged 45-65 years with acute COVID-19.

The chain is built from TRBV4-1 and TRBJ2-7; TRBD1 agrees at 9 bases. With 4 bases clipped from V and 7 bases from J, the junction kept 5 bases outside the gene matches. Germline V lookup: CDR1 MGHRA, CDR2 YSYEKL. The CDR3 runs 13 residues. CDR3 in DNA: TGCGCCAGCAGCCGGGGACAGGGCGCTGAGCAGTACTTC. It codes for CASSRGQGAEQYF.

J is TRBJ2-1 and V is TRBV19; no clear D. Trimming took 5 bases from V and 5 from J, leaving 13 bases between them. The CDR3 spans 14 residues. The germline V gene has CDR1 LNHDA and CDR2 SQIVND (reference sequence). The CDR3: CASSRSRSNNEQFF. The DNA for the CDR3 is TGTGCCAGTAGTCGTTCAAGAAGCAACAATGAGCAGTTCTTC.

The V and J genes are TRBV18 and TRBJ2-3; TRBD2 matches at 9 bases. The germline V gene encodes CDR1 KGHSH and CDR2 LQKENI. V dropped 0 bases and J dropped 6; count of bases not matched to a gene: 4. The CDR3 is made up of 15 amino acids. The CDR3 is CASSPPGTSIDTQYF. CDR3 nucleotides: TGTGCCAGCTCACCACCCGGGACTAGCATCGATACGCAGTATTTT.

V gene TRBV18 combines with J gene TRBJ1-1; D remains ambiguous. CDR3 size: 14 residues. CDR1 is KGHSH and CDR2 is LQKENI in the germline V gene. V was trimmed by 2 bases and J by 5 bases, leaving 12 bases between them. CDR3 in DNA: TGTGCCAGCTCACCATTGAGCGGTCGGACTGAAGCTTTCTTT. This sequence encodes CASSPLSGRTEAFF.

V gene TRBV11-2 combines with J gene TRBJ2-5, with TRBD2 matching over 7 bases. The CDR3 extends over 15 amino acids. The trim removed 5 bases at V and 2 bases at J, leaving 8 bases unmatched. The germline V gene encodes CDR1 SGHAT and CDR2 FQNNGV. CDR3 sequence: CASSNQAGNQETQYF. In DNA, the CDR3 is TGTGCCAGCAGCAACCAAGCGGGGAATCAAGAGACCCAGTACTTC. Combining the CDR3 with reference TRBV11-2 and TRBJ2-5 gives the whole variable domain EAGVAQSPRYKIIEKRQSVAFWCNPISGHATLYWYQQILGQGPKLLIQFQNNGVVDDSQLPKDRFSAERLKGVDSTLKIQPAKLEDSAVYLCASSNQAGNQETQYFGPGTRLLVL.

The V and J genes are TRBV7-2 and TRBJ2-1; no clear D. The CDR3 consists of 13 residues. Germline V gene sequence: CDR1 SGHTA, CDR2 FQGNSA. V was shortened by 4 bases and J by 5 bases, with 9 bases between the two germline ends. The CDR3, as DNA: TGTGCCAGCAGCTCGTACTACCACAATGAGCAGTTCTTC. Protein: CASSSYYHNEQFF. Combining the CDR3 with reference TRBV7-2 and TRBJ2-1 gives the whole variable domain GAGVSQSPSNKVTEKGKDVELRCDPISGHTALYWYRQSLGQGLEFLIYFQGNSAPDKSGLPSDRFSAERTGGSVSTLTIQRTQQEDSAVYLCASSSYYHNEQFFGPGTRLTVL.

This rearrangement joins TRBV30 to TRBJ1-3; no clear D. CDR3 length equals 15 residues. CDR1 GTSNPN and CDR2 SVGIG come from the germline V gene (reference sequence). V was cut by 1 base and J by 1 base, with 11 bases left in between. CDR3 sequence (DNA): TGTGCCTGGAGTGAAATCCAGTGGTCTGGAAACACCATATATTTT. This codes for CAWSEIQWSGNTIYF.

The V gene is TRBV6-5, the J gene TRBJ2-7; TRBD1 matches 7 bases. The CDR3 is 13 amino acids. Germline CDR1 reads MNHEY; CDR2 reads SVGAGI. The junction had 2 bases not matched to a gene; V was cut back by 4 bases and J by 2 bases. The CDR3 DNA follows: TGTGCCAGCAGTTCAGGGGGTCCCTACGAGCAGTACTTC. Its protein is CASSSGGPYEQYF.

The chain couples TRBV6-6 to TRBJ2-5, with 8 bases aligning to TRBD1. Germline lookup yields CDR1 MNHNY and CDR2 SVGAGI (reference sequence). Unmatched junction bases numbered 1, after V lost 2 bases and J lost 2 bases. The CDR3 sequence is 14 residues long. DNA of the CDR3: TGTGCCAGCAGTTACCGGGACAGGCAAGAGACCCAGTACTTC. It yields the protein CASSYRDRQETQYF.

V is TRBV20-1 and J is TRBJ2-5; 9 bases map to TRBD2. The CDR3 is 14 amino acids. V lost 3 bases and J lost 1; bases outside the gene matches: 3. Germline V lookup: CDR1 DFQATT, CDR2 SNEGSKA (reference sequence). CDR3 sequence reads: CSASLGLAQETQYF. DNA of the CDR3: TGCAGTGCTAGTTTGGGACTAGCCCAAGAGACCCAGTACTTC.

The chain couples TRBV9 to TRBJ1-2; possibly TRBD1 for D (6 bases). The length of the CDR3 is 13 residues. Per the germline V gene, CDR1 is SGDLS and CDR2 is YYNGEE. V lost 3 bases and J lost 8, with 14 bases in between. Here the CDR3 reads CASSAATGRGYTF. CDR3 bases: TGTGCCAGCAGCGCGGCTACAGGGCGGGGCTACACCTTC.

The chain has TRBV6-1 and TRBJ1-4; D possibly corresponds to TRBD1 (5 bases). There are 15 residues in the CDR3. Trimming pared 5 bases from V and 3 bases from J, leaving 13 bases between. Germline-derived CDR1 and CDR2 are MNHNS and SASEGT. The CDR3: CASSLKGFSNEKLFF. The DNA of the CDR3 is TGTGCCAGCAGTCTGAAGGGGTTTTCTAATGAAAAACTGTTTTTT.

This rearrangement joins TRBV14 to TRBJ2-5; 7 bases are shared with TRBD2. V dropped 6 bases and J dropped 2; count of bases not matched to a gene: 3. This CDR3 contains 13 residues. CDR1 SGHDN and CDR2 FVKESK come from the germline V gene. DNA of the CDR3: TGTGCCAGCAGGCGGACTAGTCAAGAGACCCAGTACTTC. Encoded protein: CASRRTSQETQYF.

This chain links TRBV6-2 or TRBV6-3 with TRBJ2-7, with 11 bases fitting TRBD2. CDR1 is MNHEY and CDR2 is SVGEGT in the germline V gene. The CDR3 extends over 19 amino acids. J was trimmed by 4 bases and V by 2 bases; bases with no gene match: 16. The chain's CDR3 is CASSYRSGTSGMGIYEQYF. In DNA form, the CDR3 reads TGTGCCAGCAGTTACCGCTCCGGGACTAGCGGAATGGGGATATACGAGCAGTACTTC.